The T cell receptor beta chain described here comes from a study of blood T cell repertoires in COVID-19. Study information: Acute-phase and convalescent COVID-19 samples originated in the United States, Italy and Spain. Sources were T cells, B-cell-depleted T cells, or PBMCs; the material itself was cDNA or gDNA.

In germline, CDR1 is LGHDT, CDR2 YNNKEL (reference sequence). Deletions cut 6 bases from V and 4 bases from J, with 15 bases between. There are 14 residues in the CDR3. As processed by the authors: How many nucleated cells were present was estimated from reference gene primer amplification. Profiled with immunoSEQ multiplex PCR; TCRdb holds only in-frame clones, not every one. The DNA was the basis for D and trimming; V, J and clone size are from that table. This table has approximately 310,000 clones, around 87% appearing once. The gene calls are TRBV3-1 (or the pseudogene TRBV3-2) and TRBJ1-2; D is ambiguous. The TCR originated in a woman aged 50 to 65 who had recovered from COVID-19. Sequences were obtained from peripheral blood. Here the CDR3 reads CASSHPPEIYGYTF. The CDR3 DNA sequence: TGTGCCAGCAGTCACCCGCCGGAGATCTATGGCTACACCTTC.